The entry that follows covers one T cell receptor (beta chain) sequence. Its ends do not fully match the called genes, so a read error is possible. As originally analysed: Estimated nucleated cell counts came from reference gene primer amplification. Here immunoSEQ multiplex PCR was the method, and the copy in TCRdb shows in-frame clones only, minus some. The D gene and trimming were derived from the DNA, and the V and J assignments and clone size from that table. Here the sample spans about 320,000 clones, around 84% being singletons. This specimen belongs to a study of blood T cell repertoires in COVID-19. Study-wide context: Samples came from the United States, Italy and Spain, spanning acute and convalescent COVID-19.

This CDR3 is built from 11 residues. CDR1 LNHDA and CDR2 SQIVND come from the germline V gene (reference sequence). Sequenced material: PBMCs or T cells enriched from blood (not recorded which). This sequence originates from a woman in her twenties or thirties who had been exposed to COVID-19. The V gene is TRBV19, the J gene TRBJ1-2, with D uncertain. The CDR3 reads CASGDHRQPHF. CDR3 sequence (DNA): TGTGCCAGTGGCGATCACCGACAACCTCACTTC.